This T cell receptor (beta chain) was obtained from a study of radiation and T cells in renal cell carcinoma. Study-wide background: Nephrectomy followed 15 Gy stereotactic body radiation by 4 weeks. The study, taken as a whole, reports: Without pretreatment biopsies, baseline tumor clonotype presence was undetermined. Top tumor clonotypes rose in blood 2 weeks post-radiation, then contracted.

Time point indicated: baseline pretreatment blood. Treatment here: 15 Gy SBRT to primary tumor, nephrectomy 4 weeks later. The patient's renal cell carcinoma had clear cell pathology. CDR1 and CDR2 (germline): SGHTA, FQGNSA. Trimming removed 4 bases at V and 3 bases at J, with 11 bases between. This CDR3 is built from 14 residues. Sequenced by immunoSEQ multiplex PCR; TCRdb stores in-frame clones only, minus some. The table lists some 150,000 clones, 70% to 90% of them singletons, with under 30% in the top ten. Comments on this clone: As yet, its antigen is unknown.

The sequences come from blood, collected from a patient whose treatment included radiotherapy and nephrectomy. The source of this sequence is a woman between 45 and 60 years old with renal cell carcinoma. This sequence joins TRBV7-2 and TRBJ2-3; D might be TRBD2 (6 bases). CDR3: CASSSIGRTDTQYF. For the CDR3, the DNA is TGTGCCAGCAGCTCTATAGGGAGGACAGATACGCAGTATTTT.